These 25 T cell receptor beta chains came from one sample sequenced in a study of OX40 agonist ivuxolimab in advanced cancers. Using immunoSEQ multiplex PCR, the repertoire was profiled, and TCRdb retains in-frame clones only, with some absent. There are tens of thousands of clones in the sample; roughly nine tenths occur only once, and roughly 9.7% lies in the top ten. The sample here was CD4+ or CD8+ T cells sorted from blood, taken in a trial of the OX40 agonist ivuxolimab. The source of these receptors is an adult with an advanced solid tumor such as melanoma, head and neck, liver or kidney cancer.

The chain employs TRBV7-9 and TRBJ2-7; 8 positions agree with TRBD1. J lost 4 bases, V lost 4 bases, and 9 bases had no gene match. Germline lookup yields CDR1 SEHNR and CDR2 FQNEAQ (reference sequence). The CDR3 covers 15 residues. The CDR3 DNA is TGTGCCAGCAGCTCCGCAGGGGGCCCCTCGTACGAGCAGTACTTC. This encodes CASSSAGGPSYEQYF.

This rearrangement joins TRBV11-3 to TRBJ2-7; TRBD2 is a possible D gene (6 bases). V gave up 1 base and J gave up 4 bases, with 11 bases separating them. The CDR3 length is 14 residues. The germline V gene encodes CDR1 SGHNT and CDR2 YENEEA. The CDR3 DNA reads as TGTGCCAGCAGCTTAGCTTCGGGGGTGTACGAGCAGTACTTC. Translation: CASSLASGVYEQYF. The full variable domain, with the rest looked up from reference TRBV11-3 and TRBJ2-7, is EAGVVQSPRYKIIEKKQPVAFWCNPISGHNTLYWYLQNLGQGPELLIRYENEEAVDDSQLPKDRFSAERLKGVDSTLKIQPAELGDSAVYLCASSLASGVYEQYFGPGTRLTVT.

This clone was counted once. This CDR3 is also generated by other DNA sequences in the sample. This chain connects TRBV5-4 to TRBJ2-1; 7 nucleotides line up with TRBD2. The CDR3 contains 13 residues. CDR1 is SGHNT, CDR2 YYREEE, per germline (reference sequence). V shed 2 bases and J 7 bases; nucleotides not matched to a gene: 3. CDR3 loop: CASSFGRGNEQFF. CDR3 DNA sequence: TGTGCCAGCAGCTTTGGGCGGGGGAATGAGCAGTTCTTC.

The chain joins TRBV7-9 to TRBJ1-2, with 8 bases fitting TRBD1. The CDR3 is 16 amino acids. The J segment lost 8 bases and the V segment lost 3 bases, leaving 14 bases of the junction unmatched. Germline lookup yields CDR1 SEHNR and CDR2 FQNEAQ (reference sequence). CDR3 bases: TGTGCCAGCAGCTTTTCGGAGTCAGGGGGCGAAGGGGGCTACACCTTC. As protein: CASSFSESGGEGGYTF.

This sequence joins TRBV5-1 and TRBJ2-1; D remains unclear. Trimming pared 1 base from V and 7 bases from J, leaving 3 bases between. The CDR3 has 11 residues. Germline CDR1 and CDR2: SGHRS and YFSETQ. The CDR3 loop reads CASSLLNEQFF. CDR3 coding DNA: TGCGCCAGCAGCTTGTTGAATGAGCAGTTCTTC.

The gene calls are TRBV7-8 and TRBJ2-6; D is undetermined. The CDR3 is made up of 15 amino acids. CDR1 and CDR2 (germline): SGHVS, FQNEAQ. Trimming took off 1 base at V and 6 bases at J, with 10 bases between the two ends. The CDR3 DNA reads TGTGCCAGCAGCTTAGGGCTCATCAAGGCCAACGTCCTGACTTTC. Its protein product is CASSLGLIKANVLTF.

This chain connects TRBV7-9 to TRBJ2-3; TRBD1 is a possible D gene (6 bases). Germline lookup yields CDR1 SEHNR and CDR2 FQNEAQ (reference sequence). Trimming took 5 bases from V and 3 from J, leaving 21 bases between them. The CDR3 length is 17 residues. DNA of the CDR3: TGTGCCAGCAGCGCCCGTGCTACAGGGCTAAGGACAGATACGCAGTATTTT. Its protein is CASSARATGLRTDTQYF.

In DNA form, the CDR3 reads TGCGCCAGCAGCCAAGGACAGCAAGAGACCCAGTACTTC. This sequence encodes CASSQGQQETQYF. This sequence joins TRBV4-1 and TRBJ2-5; weak D call: TRBD1 (5 bases). Germline lookup yields CDR1 MGHRA and CDR2 YSYEKL. The CDR3 has 13 amino acids. V was trimmed by 1 base and J by 2 bases, leaving 5 bases between them.

This chain links TRBV2 with TRBJ2-3, with TRBD2 matching over 12 bases. There are 15 residues in the CDR3. With V trimmed by 6 bases and J by 3 bases, 4 bases remained unmatched. The V gene's germline CDR1 is SNHLY and CDR2 FYNNEI. Written as DNA, the CDR3 is TGTGCCAGCAGCCTGACTAGCGGGGGAACAGATACGCAGTATTTT. Amino acids: CASSLTSGGTDTQYF.

The gene calls are TRBV19 and TRBJ2-7, with no clear D. Trimming removed 1 base from V and 5 bases from J, with 6 bases in between. CDR1 LNHDA and CDR2 SQIVND come from the germline V gene (reference sequence). This CDR3 contains 12 residues. The CDR3 region has the DNA TGTGCCAGTAGTATAGGGCACGACGAGCAGTACTTC. Protein: CASSIGHDEQYF.

The chain joins TRBV7-9 to TRBJ1-1, with 9 bases lining up with TRBD1. Germline values: CDR1 SEHNR, CDR2 FQNEAQ (reference sequence). The CDR3 has 15 amino acids. The ends lost 6 bases at V and 1 base at J; junction bases unmatched: 6. The CDR3 DNA follows: TGTGCCAGCAGATCCACAGGGGGCCGGAACACTGAAGCTTTCTTT. The encoded protein is CASRSTGGRNTEAFF.

Worth noting for this clone: At one end, the junction sequence differs from germline, possibly due to a read error. The chain is built from TRBV7-7 and TRBJ2-7; 8 bases match TRBD1. Germline lookup yields CDR1 SSHAT and CDR2 FNYEAQ (reference sequence). There are 14 residues in the CDR3. The CDR3 DNA sequence: TGTGCTAGCAGCGCGACAGGGGTGAGAGACGAGCAGTACTTC. Its protein product is CASSATGVRDEQYF.

This clone was seen only once. The gene calls are TRBV6-5 and TRBJ2-7; maybe TRBD2 (6 bases). Germline V lookup: CDR1 MNHEY, CDR2 SVGAGI. The CDR3 has 14 residues. Trimming took 0 bases from V and 6 from J, leaving 12 bases between them. CDR3 region: CASSYSEGTGEQYF. CDR3 in DNA: TGTGCCAGCAGTTACTCGGAGGGGACGGGCGAGCAGTACTTC.

The chain recombines TRBV7-9 with TRBJ2-1; weak D call: TRBD2 (5 bases). Germline lookup yields CDR1 SEHNR and CDR2 FQNEAQ (reference sequence). V was clipped by 5 bases and J by 10 bases, with 12 bases between them. The CDR3 consists of 12 residues. The CDR3 DNA sequence: TGTGCCAGCAGCCCCGGGGTTGGGGAGCAGTTCTTC. This encodes CASSPGVGEQFF.

This chain uses TRBV19 with TRBJ1-3; D is unresolved. The germline CDR1 and CDR2 sequences are LNHDA and SQIVND (reference sequence). V lost 3 bases and J lost 8, with 14 bases in between. The CDR3 loop spans 14 amino acids. DNA of the CDR3: TGTGCCAGTAGTATTTTAAGGGCCTCGGACACCATATATTTT. It yields the protein CASSILRASDTIYF.

The chain links TRBV10-2 to TRBJ2-4; 10 bases line up with TRBD1. Germline CDR1 is WSHSY and CDR2 is SAAADI. V shed 3 bases and J 8 bases; nucleotides not matched to a gene: 7. This CDR3 has 15 amino acids. The CDR3 loop is CASSDTGQGIDIQYF. The CDR3 nucleotides are TGCGCCAGCAGTGACACGGGACAGGGGATTGACATTCAGTACTTC.

This clone was seen only once. The V and J genes are TRBV15 and TRBJ2-2; a weak D match, TRBD1 (5 bases). CDR1 and CDR2 (germline): LNHNV, YYDKDF (reference sequence). Trimming pared 0 bases from V and 3 bases from J, leaving 17 bases between. The CDR3 runs 18 residues. The DNA of the CDR3 is TGTGCCACCAGCAGAGACAGGGCCCCGGTAGGGGACACCGGGGAGCTGTTTTTT. It specifies CATSRDRAPVGDTGELFF.

V is TRBV9 and J is TRBJ2-1; D gene uncertain. Germline CDR1 SGDLS, CDR2 YYNGEE. There are 13 residues in the CDR3. Trimming took off 4 bases at V and 0 bases at J, with 5 bases between the two ends. The CDR3 sequence: CASSLGSYNEQFF. CDR3 nucleotides: TGTGCCAGCAGCCTCGGCTCCTACAATGAGCAGTTCTTC.

The chain carries TRBV18 and TRBJ1-5; unclear D gene. This CDR3 has 16 amino acids. Per germline, CDR1 KGHSH and CDR2 LQKENI. Trimming took off 0 bases at V and 0 bases at J, with 9 bases between the two ends. The CDR3 region has the DNA TGTGCCAGCTCACCACCACCAGGTGCTAGCAATCAGCCCCAGCATTTT. Its protein is CASSPPPGASNQPQHF.

The CDR3 DNA reads as TGTGCCAGCAGTGAAGGATTTGGGACTAGCGGGGGTGGCACCGGGGAGCTGTTTTTT. This codes for CASSEGFGTSGGGTGELFF. The chain is built from TRBV6-1 and TRBJ2-2; TRBD2 matches 14 bases. Per germline, CDR1 MNHNS and CDR2 SASEGT. The V and J ends lost 1 base and 4 bases, in that order; junction bases with no gene match: 8. The CDR3 totals 19 residues.

The rearrangement uses TRBV15 and TRBJ2-1; 12 bases are shared with TRBD2. There are 17 residues in the CDR3. The germline CDR1 and CDR2 sequences are LNHNV and YYDKDF (reference sequence). Trimming removed 3 bases from V and 4 bases from J; junction bases left unmatched: 7. In DNA, the CDR3 is TGTGCCACCAGCAGCTTCGACGGGACTAGCGGGTACAATGAGCAGTTCTTC. Translating gives CATSSFDGTSGYNEQFF. Full variable domain (missing parts from reference TRBV15 and TRBJ2-1): DAMVIQNPRYQVTQFGKPVTLSCSQTLNHNVMYWYQQKSSQAPKLLFHYYDKDFNNEADTPDNFQSRRPNTSFCFLDIRSPGLGDTAMYLCATSSFDGTSGYNEQFFGPGTRLTVL.

The rearrangement uses TRBV19 and TRBJ1-4, with no clear D. The CDR3 is 13 amino acids. The germline CDR1 and CDR2 sequences are LNHDA and SQIVND (reference sequence). The V end was cut by 3 bases, the J end by 10 bases, with 12 bases between. CDR3 DNA sequence: TGTGCCAGTAGTATTCAAGGAGAGGGAAAACTGTTTTTT. Its translation is CASSIQGEGKLFF. Full variable domain (missing parts from reference TRBV19 and TRBJ1-4): DGGITQSPKYLFRKEGQNVTLSCEQNLNHDAMYWYRQDPGQGLRLIYYSQIVNDFQKGDIAEGYSVSREKKESFPLTVTSAQKNPTAFYLCASSIQGEGKLFFGSGTQLSVL.

This clone was seen only once. V gene TRBV2 combines with J gene TRBJ1-1; possible D gene TRBD1, 6 bases. Germline loops: CDR1 SNHLY, CDR2 FYNNEI. V lost 7 bases and J 4 bases, leaving 13 bases between the germline ends. This CDR3 comprises 13 residues. The CDR3 here is CASTEGGSTEAFF. CDR3 bases: TGTGCCAGCACCGAGGGGGGGAGCACTGAAGCTTTCTTT. The full variable domain, rest sourced from reference TRBV2 and TRBJ1-1, is EPEVTQTPSHQVTQMGQEVILRCVPISNHLYFYWYRQILGQKVEFLVSFYNNEISEKSEIFDDQFSVERPDGSNFTLKIRSTKLEDSAMYFCASTEGGSTEAFFGQGTRLTVV.

The rearrangement uses TRBV19 and TRBJ1-2; D gene uncertain. V lost 5 bases, J lost 8 bases, and 6 bases lay in between. Looked up from germline, CDR1 is LNHDA and CDR2 is SQIVND (reference sequence). The CDR3 extends over 10 amino acids. The CDR3 bases are TGTGCCAGTAGTTCGTGGGGCTACACCTTC. It yields the protein CASSSWGYTF.

CDR3 region: CASSSQKGHTGELFF. The CDR3 nucleotides are TGTGCCAGCAGCTCACAAAAAGGTCACACCGGGGAGCTGTTTTTT. V usage is TRBV7-3 and J usage is TRBJ2-2; D is unresolved. The CDR3 length is 15 residues. Trimming removed 4 bases from V and 3 bases from J, with 12 bases in between. The germline V gene encodes CDR1 SGHTA and CDR2 FQGTGA.